This T cell receptor beta chain was found in a study of T-cell reconstitution after alpha-beta-depleted transplantation in children. It was with unique molecular identifiers that the TCRbeta library was prepared. One entry per CDR3 protein results from TCRdb running MiXCR on the PCR reads. Of a few hundred thousand distinct CDR3 sequences in the sample, over 9.5% were seen once. This clonotype was counted many times. Trimming left V 0 bases short and J 4 bases short, with 12 bases between. This CDR3 region has 15 residues. From germline, CDR1 is MGHRA and CDR2 YSYEKL. Source: PBMCs from the stem cell graft donor, taken from the stem cell graft. This TCR was recovered from a human donor who donated a stem cell graft to a child with SCID. The chain employs TRBV4-1 and TRBJ1-2; D gene unclear. DNA for the CDR3: TGCGCCAGCAGCCAAGATCCGGGTTTAGGCTATGGCTACACCTTC. This encodes CASSQDPGLGYGYTF.